This paragraph reports one T cell receptor beta chain. The antigen remains unidentified. The CDR3 spans 18 residues. Trimming shortened V by 0 bases and J by 2 bases, and 17 bases separated the two germline ends. Germline V gene data show CDR1 as MGHRA and CDR2 as YSYEKL. Assay used: immunoSEQ multiplex PCR; TCRdb lists only in-frame clones, some missing. The sample includes about 350,000 clones, 70% to 90% of them seen just once. This entry comes from a study of Ad26.COV2.S vaccination and SARS-CoV-2 variants. For the study at large: COV1001, an Ad26.COV2.S trial, supplied this vaccine-arm donor.

Treatment of the sample: over 15 received Ad26.COV2.S at low or high dose, single or two shots; several received placebo; per-sample allocation not given. Specimens were obtained on day 63 following the first vaccine or placebo injection. Points from the study as a whole: Measures of TCR breadth and depth may have fallen short of total T cell responses. There was reportedly substantial breadth in spike-specific CD8+ and CD4+ T cell responses after vaccination.

The TCR was taken from a person between 18 and 59 years old who received the Ad26.COV2.S COVID-19 vaccine or a placebo. Sequencing used peripheral blood, obtained in a trial of Ad26.COV2.S vaccine versus placebo. This sequence joins TRBV4-1 and TRBJ1-5; possibly TRBD1 for D (5 bases). CDR3 loop: CASSQEFRRGSRNQPQHF. DNA for the CDR3: TGCGCCAGCAGCCAAGAGTTTCGGAGGGGTAGTCGCAATCAGCCCCAGCATTTT.